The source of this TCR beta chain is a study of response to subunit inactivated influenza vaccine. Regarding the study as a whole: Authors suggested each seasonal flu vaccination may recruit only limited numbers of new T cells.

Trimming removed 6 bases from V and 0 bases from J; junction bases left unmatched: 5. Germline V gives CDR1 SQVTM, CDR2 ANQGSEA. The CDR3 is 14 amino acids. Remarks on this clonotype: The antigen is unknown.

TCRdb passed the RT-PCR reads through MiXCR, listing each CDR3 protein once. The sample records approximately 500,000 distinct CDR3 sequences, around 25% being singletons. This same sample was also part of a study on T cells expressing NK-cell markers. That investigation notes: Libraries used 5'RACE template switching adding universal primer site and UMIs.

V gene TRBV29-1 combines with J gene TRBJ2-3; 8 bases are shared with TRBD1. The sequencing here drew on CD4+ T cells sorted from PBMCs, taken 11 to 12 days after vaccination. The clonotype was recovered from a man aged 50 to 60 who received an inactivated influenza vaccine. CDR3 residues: CSVPGQVSTDTQYF. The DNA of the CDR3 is TGCAGCGTACCGGGACAGGTTAGCACAGATACGCAGTATTTT.